Below, one T cell receptor beta chain is given with its context. In the authors' workflow: Estimation of nucleated cell counts relied on the amplification of reference gene primers. Some clones are missing from TCRdb's copy, which holds only in-frame ones; the method was immunoSEQ multiplex PCR. V and J calls and clone size are given by that table; D and trimming were obtained from the DNA. The sample records over 95,000 clones, roughly 78% being singletons. Trimming removed 0 bases at V and 1 base at J, with 9 bases between. The CDR3 runs 15 residues. Germline CDR1 is LGHNA and CDR2 is YSLEER. This entry belongs to a study of blood T cell repertoires in COVID-19. Turning to the study itself: The origin of the acute and convalescent COVID-19 samples was the United States, Italy and Spain. The cDNA or gDNA used as material had been derived from T cells, B-cell-depleted T cells, or PBMCs.

This chain connects TRBV4-3 to TRBJ1-1, with unresolved D. The sequenced material came from peripheral blood. The receptor comes from an elderly woman with active or convalescent COVID-19. The CDR3 DNA is TGCGCCAGCAGCCAAGAGGAGGGTCGGAACACTGAAGCTTTCTTT. It translates to CASSQEEGRNTEAFF.